This TCR beta chain was recorded in a study of blood T cell repertoires in COVID-19. Study-level information: Acute-phase and convalescent COVID-19 samples originated in the United States, Italy and Spain.

Authors' analysis steps: Cell counts per sample came from amplifying reference gene primers. Only in-frame clones appear in the TCRdb table, and some are missing; sequencing was by immunoSEQ multiplex PCR. Clone size and the V and J calls come from that table; the DNA yielded D and trimming. Of some 170,000 clones in the sample, roughly 86% were seen once. The CDR3 is made up of 17 amino acids. Germline V gives CDR1 SGHTA, CDR2 FQGNSA. Deletions cut 5 bases from V and 4 bases from J, with 23 bases between. The rearrangement joins TRBV7-2 to TRBJ1-2; weak D call: TRBD1 (5 bases). Input material: peripheral blood. The TCR comes from a woman aged 45 to 65 with acute or convalescent COVID-19. The CDR3 DNA reads as TGTGCCAGCAGCCCCTCCCCGTTAGGGGCAGAACTCTATGGCTACACCTTC. It encodes CASSPSPLGAELYGYTF.